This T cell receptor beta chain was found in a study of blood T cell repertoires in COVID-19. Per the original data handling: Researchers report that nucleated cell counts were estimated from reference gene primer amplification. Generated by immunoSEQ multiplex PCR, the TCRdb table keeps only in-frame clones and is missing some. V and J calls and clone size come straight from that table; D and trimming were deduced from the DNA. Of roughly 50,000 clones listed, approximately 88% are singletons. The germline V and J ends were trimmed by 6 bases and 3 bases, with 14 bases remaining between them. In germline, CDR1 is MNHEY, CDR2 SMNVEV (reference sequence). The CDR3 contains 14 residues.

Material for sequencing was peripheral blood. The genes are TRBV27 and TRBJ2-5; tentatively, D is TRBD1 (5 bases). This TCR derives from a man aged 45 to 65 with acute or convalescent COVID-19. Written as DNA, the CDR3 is TGTGCCAGCAGCCTTATGGGCAGGGAAGAGACCCAGTACTTC. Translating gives CASSLMGREETQYF.